This T cell receptor beta chain was sequenced in a study of cytomegalovirus exposure and HLA in healthy donors. Points from the study as a whole: Most of the TCR beta V segments (in an earlier analysis) were productive either about 87% or about 30% of the time. TCR beta chain V- and J-gene trimming was linked, in a later analysis, to a missense variant in DCLRE1C.

Germline CDR1 is SSHAT and CDR2 is FNYEAQ (reference sequence). The CDR3 length is 14 residues. PCR involved 60 Vbeta and 13 Jbeta primers. Data came from immunoSEQ multiplex PCR; TCRdb stores just in-frame clones and leaves some out. The table includes roughly 70,000 clones, 74% detected once. Points on this clone: As yet, its antigen is unknown. Its ends do not fully match the called genes, so a read error is possible.

The sample consisted of PBMCs. J is TRBJ2-5 and V is TRBV7-7, with 7 bases fitting TRBD2. This sequence originates from a human donor in good health. In DNA, the CDR3 is TGTGCTAGCAGCTTAGAATCCAGGGAGGGGACCCAGTACTTC. Translated: CASSLESREGTQYF.